Listed below are T cell receptor beta chains from one sample, sequenced in a study of T-cell memory formation after mild COVID-19. Using its own MiXCR run on the 5' RACE reads, TCRdb lists one record per CDR3 protein. This sample has approximately 260,000 distinct CDR3 sequences, with 15% to 20% found just once. Sequencing was performed on PBMCs or a T cell subset sorted from them (not recorded which). Source of these receptors: a man between 18 and 29 years old who had mild COVID-19 (a few samples of this study predate the infection). Cell type and time point are not known. CDR3s include the opening cysteine and the closing phenylalanine or tryptophan. Fields, in order: J gene, clone size, D gene, V gene, CDR3 protein, CDR3 DNA. A D gene is named only where the DNA matches it firmly. Clone sizes are given selectively: once, few, many, or a class where the clone is expanded.

>TRBJ1-2|many|TRBD1|TRBV5-1
CASSPGQGVTYGYTF
TGCGCCAGCAGCCCGGGACAGGGAGTGACGTATGGCTACACCTTC
>TRBJ2-1|NA|NA|TRBV18
CASSPPPGRLNNEQFF
TGTGCCAGCTCACCCCCTCCAGGGAGGTTAAACAATGAGCAGTTCTTC
>TRBJ2-7|NA|NA|TRBV2
CASSDSTPMGKQYF
TGTGCCAGCAGTGACTCGACTCCAATGGGGAAGCAGTACTTC
>TRBJ2-5|NA|NA|TRBV4-3
CASSQGGLETQYF
TGCGCCAGCAGCCAGGGGGGCTTAGAGACCCAGTACTTC
>TRBJ1-3|NA|NA|TRBV5-1
CASSLLSTGDFSGNTIYF
TGCGCCAGCAGCCTACTATCGACAGGCGATTTCTCTGGAAACACCATATATTTT
>TRBJ2-1|few|NA|TRBV20-1
CSASPQTGYNEQFF
TGCAGTGCTAGTCCCCAGACCGGGTACAATGAGCAGTTCTTC
>TRBJ2-2|NA|NA|TRBV5-1
CASSLLGGVNTGELFF
TGCGCCAGCAGCCTACTAGGGGGGGTGAACACCGGGGAGCTGTTTTTT
>TRBJ2-7|NA|NA|TRBV5-1
CASTLHHEQYF
TGCGCCAGCACCTTACACCACGAGCAGTACTTC
>TRBJ2-7|few|TRBD1|TRBV5-1
CASSKAPGQAYEQYF
TGCGCCAGCAGCAAAGCTCCGGGACAGGCCTACGAGCAGTACTTC
>TRBJ2-7|NA|TRBD2|TRBV4-1
CASSPRGTTYEQYF
TGCGCCAGCAGTCCTCGGGGGACTACCTACGAGCAGTACTTC
>TRBJ2-2|many|TRBD1|TRBV6-5
CASSSIGTETGELFF
TGTGCCAGCAGTTCTATCGGGACAGAAACCGGGGAGCTGTTTTTT
>TRBJ2-3|NA|TRBD1|TRBV7-2
CASSSRTGLTDTQYF
TGTGCCAGCAGCTCCCGGACAGGCCTCACAGATACGCAGTATTTT
>TRBJ2-1|many|TRBD1|TRBV11-2
CASSLVSGGSYNEQFF
TGTGCCAGCAGCTTAGTTTCAGGGGGCTCCTACAATGAGCAGTTCTTC
>TRBJ2-6|few|NA|TRBV5-1
CASSLDSGANVLTF
TGCGCCAGCAGCTTGGACTCTGGGGCCAACGTCCTGACTTTC
>TRBJ1-5|few|NA|TRBV28
CATRRAEPQHF
TGTGCCACCCGGAGGGCAGAGCCCCAGCATTTT
>TRBJ2-3|many|TRBD2|TRBV5-6
CASSGTGLAADTQYF
TGTGCCAGCAGCGGCACAGGACTAGCGGCAGATACGCAGTATTTT
>TRBJ2-2|NA|TRBD2|TRBV12-3/TRBV12-4
CASSFQASGGGGELFF
TGTGCCAGCAGTTTTCAGGCTAGCGGGGGTGGAGGGGAGCTGTTTTTT
>TRBJ1-5|few|NA|TRBV5-5
CASSSGRENLGVAQHF
TGTGCCAGCAGCTCCGGACGGGAGAATCTGGGGGTGGCCCAGCATTTT
>TRBJ1-6|NA|TRBD1|TRBV7-9
CASSRTGRISPLHF
TGTGCCAGCAGCCGGACAGGGAGAATTTCACCCCTCCACTTT
>TRBJ2-3|many|TRBD2|TRBV4-2
CASSPATSGGADTQYF
TGTGCCAGCAGCCCCGCGACTAGCGGGGGGGCAGATACGCAGTATTTT
>TRBJ2-5|NA|NA|TRBV20-1
CSAGGTVQETQYF
TGCAGTGCGGGGGGGACAGTACAAGAGACCCAGTACTTC
>TRBJ1-1|NA|NA|TRBV6-5
CASNYRDGITEAFF
TGTGCCAGCAACTACAGGGATGGGATCACTGAAGCTTTCTTT
>TRBJ2-2|many|NA|TRBV9
CASSATTGEGPGELFF
TGTGCCAGCAGCGCCACTACAGGGGAGGGCCCCGGGGAGCTGTTTTTT
>TRBJ1-1|few|TRBD1|TRBV28
CAATGPRGTEAFF
TGTGCCGCGACAGGGCCCCGAGGAACTGAAGCTTTCTTT
>TRBJ1-1|NA|NA|TRBV20-1
CSAPARANTEAFF
TGCAGTGCTCCCGCCCGGGCGAACACTGAAGCTTTCTTT
>TRBJ2-3|few|TRBD1|TRBV24-1
CATSEYRTGPGTDTQYF
TGTGCCACCAGTGAGTACCGGACAGGGCCTGGCACAGATACGCAGTATTTT
>TRBJ2-3|few|NA|TRBV20-1
CSARPPVGGSTDTQYF
TGCAGTGCTAGACCCCCGGTAGGGGGTAGCACAGATACGCAGTATTTT
>TRBJ2-5|few|NA|TRBV4-1
CASSQEVSVGDQETQYF
TGCGCCAGCAGCCAAGAAGTGTCGGTGGGCGATCAAGAGACCCAGTACTTC
>TRBJ1-3|NA|NA|TRBV7-2
CASSLVSANSGNTIYF
TGTGCCAGCAGCTTAGTCTCGGCGAACTCTGGAAACACCATATATTTT
>TRBJ2-7|few|NA|TRBV7-6
CASSLDDDEQYF
TGTGCCAGCAGCTTAGATGACGACGAGCAGTACTTC
>TRBJ1-1|few|TRBD1|TRBV7-9
CASSWTGSEAFF
TGTGCCAGCAGCTGGACAGGCTCTGAAGCTTTCTTT
>TRBJ2-1|NA|TRBD2|TRBV4-3
CASSPQRGSSYNEQFF
TGCGCCAGCAGTCCTCAGCGGGGGAGCTCCTACAATGAGCAGTTCTTC
>TRBJ2-2|NA|NA|TRBV12-3/TRBV12-4
CASRPGPYTGELFF
TGTGCCAGCAGGCCAGGACCCTACACCGGGGAGCTGTTTTTT
>TRBJ1-2|few|NA|TRBV7-6
CASSFGVQGYTF
TGTGCCAGCAGCTTTGGCGTTCAGGGCTACACCTTC
>TRBJ2-5|NA|NA|TRBV7-9
CATTGRTQYF
TGTGCCACCACAGGGAGGACCCAGTACTTC
>TRBJ1-2|few|NA|TRBV5-1
CASSWGGGNGYTF
TGCGCCAGCAGCTGGGGGGGCGGTAATGGCTACACCTTC
>TRBJ2-5|few|TRBD2|TRBV10-3
CAIGASGAEETQYF
TGTGCAATCGGAGCTAGCGGGGCAGAAGAGACCCAGTACTTC
>TRBJ2-1|NA|NA|TRBV12-3/TRBV12-4
CASSFGGINEQFF
TGTGCCAGCAGTTTCGGAGGGATTAATGAGCAGTTCTTC
>TRBJ1-1|NA|NA|TRBV20-1
CSAYTLRTSWEGFF
TGCAGTGCTTACACCCTTAGGACATCATGGGAAGGTTTCTTT
>TRBJ1-1|NA|NA|TRBV7-2
CASSLGSGRENTEAFF
TGTGCCAGCAGCTTAGGGAGCGGCAGGGAGAACACTGAAGCTTTCTTT
>TRBJ2-7|few|TRBD1|TRBV10-3
CAISSGQGVYEQYF
TGTGCCATCAGTAGCGGACAGGGGGTTTACGAGCAGTACTTC
>TRBJ2-3|NA|TRBD2|TRBV5-1
CASSSRTSGEFTDTQYF
TGCGCCAGCAGCTCCCGGACTAGCGGGGAATTCACAGATACGCAGTATTTT
>TRBJ2-2|NA|NA|TRBV5-1
CASSPDGLNTGELFF
TGCGCCAGCAGCCCAGACGGTTTGAACACCGGGGAGCTGTTTTTT
>TRBJ2-5|few|TRBD1|TRBV4-1
CASSLIMTGEETQYF
TGCGCCAGCAGCCTGATTATGACAGGGGAAGAGACCCAGTACTTC
>TRBJ1-1|NA|TRBD1|TRBV5-4
CASSMRTGDPLEAFF
TGTGCCAGCAGCATGAGGACAGGCGATCCTCTCGAAGCTTTCTTT
>TRBJ2-7|few|NA|TRBV7-9
CASSLEGHLPYEQYF
TGTGCCAGCAGCTTAGAGGGACACCTTCCCTACGAGCAGTACTTC
>TRBJ2-1|NA|NA|TRBV7-2
CASSLEVTGPISYNEQFF
TGTGCCAGCAGCTTAGAGGTTACAGGCCCCATCTCCTACAATGAGCAGTTCTTC
>TRBJ2-6|many|NA|TRBV5-1
CASSPTDSGANVLTF
TGCGCCAGCAGCCCTACAGACTCTGGGGCCAACGTCCTGACTTTC
>TRBJ2-7|NA|NA|TRBV7-8
CASSLASGALQYF
TGTGCCAGCAGCTTAGCGTCGGGGGCTCTGCAGTACTTC
>TRBJ2-4|NA|NA|TRBV3-1
CASSQTVAKNIQYF
TGTGCCAGCAGCCAAACAGTAGCCAAAAACATTCAGTACTTC
>TRBJ2-5|few|NA|TRBV5-1
CASSPEDYQETQYF
TGCGCCAGCAGCCCAGAGGACTACCAAGAGACCCAGTACTTC
>TRBJ1-1|NA|NA|TRBV3-1
CASSQEGSGEAFF
TGTGCCAGCAGCCAAGAGGGTTCCGGTGAAGCTTTCTTT
>TRBJ2-7|many|NA|TRBV30
CAWSVQGLYEQYF
TGTGCCTGGAGTGTACAGGGACTCTACGAGCAGTACTTC
>TRBJ2-3|few|NA|TRBV7-9
CASRSRTGTDTQYF
TGTGCCAGCAGATCCCGGACAGGCACAGATACGCAGTATTTT
>TRBJ2-6|NA|NA|TRBV7-9
CASSLEGAGANVLTF
TGTGCCAGCAGCTTAGAGGGGGCTGGGGCCAACGTCCTGACTTTC
>TRBJ2-3|many|TRBD1|TRBV5-5
CAKWTGITDTQYF
TGTGCCAAATGGACAGGGATCACAGATACGCAGTATTTT
>TRBJ1-1|few|NA|TRBV7-3
CASSLEGNYHRTTEAFF
TGTGCCAGCAGCTTAGAAGGGAACTATCACCGAACCACTGAAGCTTTCTTT
>TRBJ2-5|NA|NA|TRBV5-1
CASSLLTTVKETQYF
TGCGCCAGCAGCCTTTTAACGACAGTTAAAGAGACCCAGTACTTC
>TRBJ1-2|NA|NA|TRBV20-1
CSAAPGGTASF
TGCAGTGCTGCCCCGGGAGGCACGGCTTCCTTC